These 12 T cell receptor beta chains were sequenced from one sample in a study of neurological immune-mediated disorders. One entry per CDR3 protein, called by TCRdb with MiXCR from the 5' RACE reads. The data hold tens of thousands of distinct CDR3 sequences, with roughly 3.9% observed a single time. The sample consisted of PBMCs. These receptors were collected from a young man with multiple sclerosis.

This clonotype has just a few counts. This chain joins TRBV20-1 and TRBJ1-6, with TRBD1 matching 7 bases. This CDR3 contains 16 residues. CDR1 is DFQATT, CDR2 SNEGSKA, per germline (reference sequence). Trimming removed 3 bases from V and 0 bases from J; junction bases left unmatched: 5. The CDR3 coding sequence is TGCAGTGCTAGGACAGGGTCGACCTCCTATAATTCACCCCTCCACTTT. Translated: CSARTGSTSYNSPLHF.

This clonotype came up many times. The chain combines TRBV6-5 with TRBJ2-7, with unresolved D. The germline gives CDR1 MNHEY, CDR2 SVGAGI. The V gene lost 3 bases and the J gene lost 2 bases, with 14 bases spanning the gap. CDR3 length equals 15 residues. This CDR3 reads CASSYQTSLPYEQYF. The CDR3 bases are TGTGCCAGCAGTTATCAGACAAGCTTACCCTACGAGCAGTACTTC.

This clonotype occurred many times. The genes are TRBV20-1 and TRBJ1-4; unclear D gene. The CDR3 is 12 amino acids. Germline CDR1 DFQATT, CDR2 SNEGSKA (reference sequence). Between the trimmed V and J ends, which lost 5 bases and 4 bases, there was a span of 8 bases. This CDR3 reads CSAGNNNEKLFF. The CDR3 coding sequence is TGCAGTGCTGGGAACAATAATGAAAAACTGTTTTTT.

This clonotype has only a few counts. This chain connects TRBV2 to TRBJ2-3; maybe TRBD1 (6 bases). The CDR3 runs 13 residues. V lost 5 bases to trimming and J lost 2 bases, with 8 bases between them. Germline CDR1 reads SNHLY; CDR2 reads FYNNEI. This chain's CDR3 is CASSRDTTDTQYF. In DNA form, the CDR3 reads TGTGCCAGCAGTCGGGACACCACAGATACGCAGTATTTT.

In its sample, this clonotype was seen many times. The chain carries TRBV6-5 and TRBJ2-3, with 9 bases lining up with TRBD2. The germline CDR1 and CDR2 sequences are MNHEY and SVGAGI. Trimming took 0 bases from V and 4 from J; bases not matched to a gene: 2. The CDR3 sequence is 15 residues long. The CDR3 spells CASSYSAGGADTQYF. CDR3 in DNA: TGTGCCAGCAGTTACTCGGCGGGGGGGGCAGATACGCAGTATTTT.

This clonotype showed up many times. The rearrangement joins TRBV5-1 to TRBJ1-1; no firm D call. The V gene lost 5 bases and the J gene lost 1 base, with 12 bases spanning the gap. CDR3 size: 14 residues. Germline values: CDR1 SGHRS, CDR2 YFSETQ. The CDR3 is CASSIPNENTEAFF. The CDR3 DNA sequence: TGCGCCAGCAGTATCCCCAATGAGAACACTGAAGCTTTCTTT.

The chain uses TRBV7-8 and TRBJ2-3; 9 bases agree with TRBD2. The CDR3 is made up of 17 amino acids. Germline trimming cut 1 base from V and 6 bases from J; bases unmatched to any gene: 11. Germline V gene data show CDR1 as SGHVS and CDR2 as FQNEAQ. In DNA, the CDR3 is TGTGCCAGCAGCTTAGGGCTAGCGGGACCAACCACTGATACGCAGTATTTT. It is translated as CASSLGLAGPTTDTQYF.

This clonotype was seen many times. V gene TRBV10-3 combines with J gene TRBJ2-7; D not certain. Trimming took off 0 bases at V and 3 bases at J, with 3 bases between the two ends. Per the germline V gene, CDR1 is ENHRY and CDR2 is SYGVKD. The CDR3 length is 12 residues. CDR3 in DNA: TGTGCCATCAGTGAGTCAGGCTACGAGCAGTACTTC. Its translation is CAISESGYEQYF.

This clonotype was observed a handful of times. V usage is TRBV6-2 or TRBV6-3 and J usage is TRBJ2-1; D unresolved. Deletions cut 0 bases from V and 1 base from J, with 10 bases between. The CDR3 contains 16 residues. Germline V gene lookup returns CDR1 MNHEY and CDR2 SVGEGT. CDR3 DNA sequence: TGTGCCAGCAGTTACTCGGCGACGAGATCCTACAATGAGCAGTTCTTC. Translating it yields CASSYSATRSYNEQFF.

This clonotype was found many times. CDR3 sequence reads: CASSLAGRDYEQYF. The DNA for the CDR3 is TGTGCCAGCAGCTTGGCGGGCAGAGACTACGAGCAGTACTTC. The rearrangement joins TRBV5-5 to TRBJ2-7, with D unclear. The V gene's germline CDR1 is SGHKS and CDR2 YYEKEE (reference sequence). Trimming removed 0 bases at V and 3 bases at J, with 10 bases between. CDR3 length equals 14 residues.

The table lists this clonotype with many counts. The J gene is TRBJ1-3, the V gene TRBV6-1; 10 bases match TRBD1. Germline V gene sequence: CDR1 MNHNS, CDR2 SASEGT. J was trimmed by 2 bases and V by 4 bases; bases with no gene match: 5. This CDR3 spans 16 amino acids. The CDR3: CASSVTGTGAGNTIYF. The CDR3 bases are TGTGCCAGCAGTGTCACCGGGACAGGGGCTGGAAACACCATATATTTT.

This clonotype was seen many times. The genes are TRBV6-2 or TRBV6-3 and TRBJ1-1; 7 nucleotides agree with TRBD1. V shed 4 bases and J 5 bases; nucleotides not matched to a gene: 7. The CDR3 loop spans 14 amino acids. Per the germline V gene, CDR1 is MNHEY and CDR2 is SVGEGT. In nucleotides, the CDR3 is TGTGCCAGCAGTTCCCCGACAGGGAGGACTGAAGCTTTCTTT. This encodes CASSSPTGRTEAFF.